These 25 T cell receptor beta chains were all obtained from the same sample, sequenced in a study of CD8+CD57+ T cells in acquired aplastic anemia. The TCR beta profiling, which covered VDJ combination and CDR3 sequence, was carried out using genomic DNA as the template. MiXCR, applied by TCRdb to the reads, yields one record per CDR3 protein. Of about 210,000 distinct CDR3 sequences in the sample, 30% to 35% are singletons; the top ten hold around 1.1%. Source material: sorted CD4+, CD8+, or CD8+CD57+ T cells (not recorded which) from PBMCs. These receptors were taken from a human donor in good health, serving as a control.

Many counts were recorded for this clonotype. The chain combines TRBV19 with TRBJ1-1; TRBD1 aligns across 9 bases. J was trimmed by 0 bases and V by 9 bases; bases with no gene match: 14. CDR1 and CDR2 (germline): LNHDA, SQIVND (reference sequence). The CDR3 has 17 amino acids. Here the CDR3 reads CASDDGTGRLMNTEAFF. The DNA for the CDR3 is TGTGCCAGCGACGACGGGACAGGGAGACTCATGAACACTGAAGCTTTCTTT.

This clonotype was observed a handful of times. The chain joins TRBV5-1 to TRBJ1-1; tentatively, D is TRBD1 (5 bases). The CDR3 runs 13 residues. V shed 5 bases and J shed 1 base, with 9 bases lying between them. Germline lookup yields CDR1 SGHRS and CDR2 YFSETQ. The CDR3 DNA sequence: TGCGCCAGCAGGACAGACCCGAACACTGAAGCTTTCTTT. Translation gives CASRTDPNTEAFF.

In its sample, this clonotype was seen many times. The V call is TRBV2, the J call TRBJ2-3; D might be TRBD1 (5 bases). Germline V gene sequence: CDR1 SNHLY, CDR2 FYNNEI. This CDR3 is 12 amino acids long. V dropped 8 bases and J dropped 6 bases, with 12 bases sitting between them. CDR3 loop: CASRQGGDTQYF. The CDR3 DNA follows: TGTGCCAGCCGTCAGGGTGGCGATACGCAGTATTTT.

This chain links TRBV11-1 with TRBJ2-2, with TRBD2 matching 12 bases. Losses at the gene ends were 2 bases for V and 0 bases for J; bases not matched to a gene: 10. From germline, CDR1 is SGHAT and CDR2 FQDESV (reference sequence). The CDR3 runs 20 residues. CDR3 region: CASSLLVLAGGTTNTGELFF. CDR3 nucleotide sequence: TGTGCCAGCAGCTTACTCGTTCTAGCGGGGGGGACTACGAACACCGGGGAGCTGTTTTTT.

V usage is TRBV20-1 and J usage is TRBJ2-7, with 7 bases identical to TRBD2. The germline V gene has CDR1 DFQATT and CDR2 SNEGSKA (reference sequence). The CDR3 has 15 residues. Trimming took 5 bases from V and 3 from J; bases not matched to a gene: 13. Written as DNA, the CDR3 is TGCAGTGCTGGGGAGAGCGGGGTTCCACTCTACGAGCAGTACTTC. The encoded protein is CSAGESGVPLYEQYF.

This clonotype is a singleton in its sample. V usage is TRBV19 and J usage is TRBJ1-1; a possible D gene is TRBD1 (5 bases). V was shortened by 5 bases and J by 4 bases, with 11 bases between the two germline ends. This CDR3 contains 13 residues. Per the germline V gene, CDR1 is LNHDA and CDR2 is SQIVND (reference sequence). The CDR3 DNA sequence: TGTGCCAGTAGTGTTCGGGGGAGCACTGAAGCTTTCTTT. It yields the protein CASSVRGSTEAFF.

On this clonotype: A read error is possible here, since a much larger clone lies one base away. The chain is built from TRBV11-1 and TRBJ2-1; tentatively, D is TRBD2 (7 bases). Trimming took 5 bases from V and 7 from J, leaving 18 bases between them. Germline assignment: CDR1 SGHAT and CDR2 FQDESV (reference sequence). This CDR3 region has 15 residues. CDR3 bases: TGTGCCAGCAGCCCCCGGAGGGGGAGGGCTAATGAGCAGTTCTTC. Its translation: CASSPRRGRANEQFF. The full variable domain, with the rest looked up from reference TRBV11-1 and TRBJ2-1, is EAEVAQSPRYKITEKSQAVAFWCDPISGHATLYWYRQILGQGPELLVQFQDESVVDDSQLPKDRFSAERLKGVDSTLKIQPAELGDSAMYLCASSPRRGRANEQFFGPGTRLTVL.

At least ten counts were recorded for this clonotype. V usage is TRBV10-1 and J usage is TRBJ2-7; 10 bases align to TRBD1. Germline assignment: CDR1 WNHNN and CDR2 SYGVQD (reference sequence). The length of the CDR3 is 17 residues. J gave up 2 bases and V 0 bases, and 7 bases lay outside the gene matches. CDR3 sequence (DNA): TGCGCCAGCAGTGAGTCTTTTCTGGGACAGGGGACCTACGAGCAGTACTTC. It encodes CASSESFLGQGTYEQYF.

With regard to this clonotype: A single base separates this from a much larger clone, so it may be a read error. This chain links TRBV2 with TRBJ1-4; D is possibly TRBD1 (6 bases). There are 15 residues in the CDR3. Per the germline V gene, CDR1 is SNHLY and CDR2 is FYNNEI. The DNA for the CDR3 is TGTGCCAGCAGTGTCCCAGGGGCCTCTAATGAAAGACTGTTTTTT. This translates into CASSVPGASNERLFF.

In regard to this clonotype: A much larger clone lies a single base off, so this may be a read error. The chain carries TRBV6-5 and TRBJ1-2, with a weak D call TRBD1 (5 bases). Germline V CDR1 and CDR2: MNHEY, SVGAGI. The CDR3 extends over 12 amino acids. The CDR3 loop is CACSYRGGGYTF. CDR3 coding DNA: TGTGCCTGCAGTTACCGGGGCGGTGGCTACACCTTC.

This clonotype was observed a few times. This chain connects TRBV5-1 to TRBJ1-2; D gene uncertain. This CDR3 has 16 amino acids. V lost 0 bases and J lost 4, with 16 bases in between. Germline-derived CDR1 and CDR2 are SGHRS and YFSETQ. The DNA for the CDR3 is TGCGCCAGCAGCTTGGTATCTTCAGAGTCAATCTATGGCTACACCTTC. Its translation is CASSLVSSESIYGYTF.

Remarks on this clonotype: A much larger clonotype is one base distant, so this may be a read error. The chain joins TRBV29-1 to TRBJ1-4; the D gene is possibly TRBD1 (6 bases). V lost 7 bases and J lost 3, with 12 bases in between. The CDR3 has 13 residues. The V gene's germline CDR1 is SQVTM and CDR2 ANQGSEA. The CDR3 nucleotides are TGCAGCGCTGAGGGGGTGGCTAATGAAAAACTGTTTTTT. Its translation: CSAEGVANEKLFF.

V gene TRBV25-1 combines with J gene TRBJ1-1, with 8 bases lining up with TRBD1. The germline V gene encodes CDR1 MGHDK and CDR2 SYGVNS. V dropped 5 bases and J dropped 3; count of bases not matched to a gene: 5. CDR3 length: 14 amino acids. The DNA for the CDR3 is TGTGCCAGCAGTCGACAGGGGTGGGACACTGAAGCTTTCTTT. It is translated as CASSRQGWDTEAFF. The entire variable domain, with the rest obtained from reference TRBV25-1 and TRBJ1-1, is as follows: EADIYQTPRYLVIGTGKKITLECSQTMGHDKMYWYQQDPGMELHLIHYSYGVNSTEKGDLSSESTVSRIRTEHFPLTLESARPSHTSQYLCASSRQGWDTEAFFGQGTRLTVV.

Concerning this clonotype itself: This could be a read error, since a much larger clone is one nucleotide away. The rearrangement joins TRBV7-2 to TRBJ2-7; possibly TRBD1 or TRBD2 for D (5 bases each). TRBJ2-5 explains the end of the DNA better; the J call may be wrong. CDR3 size: 15 residues. The V gene's germline CDR1 is SGHTA and CDR2 FQGNSA. The CDR3 DNA follows: TGTGTCAGCAGCTTAAGAGCGGACAACCAAGAGACCCAGTACTTC. As protein: CVSSLRADNQETQYF.

Of note for this clonotype: This clone may be a read error of a much larger clone one base away. J is TRBJ1-6 and V is TRBV11-2, with 7 positions matching TRBD1. After removal of 4 bases from V and 4 bases from J, the junction contained 7 bases not matched to a gene. Germline V gene sequence: CDR1 SGHAT, CDR2 FQNNGV. The CDR3 contains 16 residues. CDR3 loop: CASSSYRDRYNSPLHF. CDR3 sequence (DNA): TGTGCCAGCAGCTCGTATCGGGACAGATATAATTCACCCCTCCACTTT.

The J gene is TRBJ1-1, the V gene TRBV11-3; D perhaps matches TRBD1 (6 bases). The CDR3 runs to 13 residues. V lost 5 bases and J lost 6, with 13 bases in between. Germline-derived CDR1 and CDR2 are SGHNT and YENEEA. In nucleotides, the CDR3 is TGTGCCAGCAGCCTCTCGACAGGCGCTGAAGCTTTCTTT. Translated, it gives CASSLSTGAEAFF. The whole variable domain, filled in from reference TRBV11-3 and TRBJ1-1, reads EAGVVQSPRYKIIEKKQPVAFWCNPISGHNTLYWYLQNLGQGPELLIRYENEEAVDDSQLPKDRFSAERLKGVDSTLKIQPAELGDSAVYLCASSLSTGAEAFFGQGTRLTVV.

The table lists this clonotype with many counts. The chain is built from TRBV20-1 and TRBJ2-7; 14 nucleotides agree with TRBD2. The CDR3 has 14 amino acids. Germline CDR1 and CDR2: DFQATT and SNEGSKA (reference sequence). The V and J ends lost 6 bases and 6 bases, in that order; junction bases with no gene match: 7. Written as DNA, the CDR3 is TGCAGTGCCTCGACTAGCGGGAGGGCGGGCGAGCAGTACTTC. Its translation is CSASTSGRAGEQYF.

Many counts were recorded for this clonotype. The genes are TRBV19 and TRBJ1-5; no clear D. The V end was cut by 3 bases, the J end by 4 bases, with 7 bases between. This CDR3 has 13 amino acids. Germline CDR1 reads LNHDA; CDR2 reads SQIVND (reference sequence). The CDR3 sequence: CASSISLNQPQHF. As DNA, the CDR3 is TGTGCCAGTAGTATTTCTCTTAATCAGCCCCAGCATTTT.

The chain recombines TRBV19 with TRBJ1-2, with 7 bases aligning to TRBD1. This CDR3 region has 13 residues. The germline V gene has CDR1 LNHDA and CDR2 SQIVND (reference sequence). Trimming took 4 bases from V and 4 from J; bases not matched to a gene: 3. DNA of the CDR3: TGTGCCAGTAGTACCCGGGACAGCTATGGCTACACCTTC. This translates into CASSTRDSYGYTF.

This clonotype was recorded many times. This chain connects TRBV19 to TRBJ2-7, with TRBD2 identical over 7 bases. Germline loops: CDR1 LNHDA, CDR2 SQIVND (reference sequence). The V segment lost 3 bases and the J segment 0 bases; nucleotides outside the gene matches: 5. The CDR3 has 15 residues. The CDR3 reads CASSILSGGSYEQYF. In nucleotides, the CDR3 is TGTGCCAGTAGTATCTTATCGGGGGGCTCCTACGAGCAGTACTTC.

V and J are TRBV29-1 and TRBJ1-2; 12 positions agree with TRBD1. V lost 6 bases, J lost 7 bases, and 9 bases stayed unmatched. The CDR3 is made up of 14 amino acids. Germline-derived CDR1 and CDR2 are SQVTM and ANQGSEA. CDR3 loop: CSVGGGTGGPGYTF. The CDR3 bases are TGCAGCGTGGGGGGGGGGACAGGGGGCCCTGGCTACACCTTC.

The chain joins TRBV4-2 to TRBJ2-1; the match to TRBD2 covers 7 bases. Germline V gene lookup returns CDR1 LGHNA and CDR2 YNFKEQ. With V trimmed by 0 bases and J by 6 bases, 8 bases remained unmatched. This CDR3 spans 16 amino acids. Here the CDR3 reads CASSQDSLAESNEQFF. Here the CDR3 DNA reads TGTGCCAGCAGCCAAGATTCCCTAGCGGAGAGCAATGAGCAGTTCTTC.

The chain has TRBV11-2 and TRBJ2-3, with TRBD2 matching 8 bases. This CDR3 is 17 amino acids long. J gave up 2 bases and V 5 bases, and 12 bases lay outside the gene matches. Germline-derived CDR1 and CDR2 are SGHAT and FQNNGV. The CDR3 DNA is TGTGCCAGCAGCCTCCGTCCCCCGGGACTAGTCACAGATACGCAGTATTTT. Translated, it gives CASSLRPPGLVTDTQYF.

This clonotype has only a few counts. The rearrangement uses TRBV4-2 and TRBJ2-3, with 11 bases lining up with TRBD2. The CDR3 sequence is 17 residues long. V gave up 3 bases and J gave up 2 bases; unmatched junction bases: 7. CDR1 is LGHNA and CDR2 is YNFKEQ in the germline V gene. The CDR3 DNA is TGTGCCAGCAGCCAGGCCCCTAGCGGGGGGACCACAGATACGCAGTATTTT. Translation: CASSQAPSGGTTDTQYF.

This chain connects TRBV11-2 to TRBJ2-7; unclear D gene. The CDR3 has 19 residues. Germline V lookup: CDR1 SGHAT, CDR2 FQNNGV. V was shortened by 4 bases and J by 6 bases, with 31 bases between the two germline ends. CDR3 sequence: CASSSISSSYPYPLGEQYF. DNA of the CDR3: TGTGCCAGCAGCTCGATATCCAGCAGCTACCCCTACCCTTTGGGCGAGCAGTACTTC.